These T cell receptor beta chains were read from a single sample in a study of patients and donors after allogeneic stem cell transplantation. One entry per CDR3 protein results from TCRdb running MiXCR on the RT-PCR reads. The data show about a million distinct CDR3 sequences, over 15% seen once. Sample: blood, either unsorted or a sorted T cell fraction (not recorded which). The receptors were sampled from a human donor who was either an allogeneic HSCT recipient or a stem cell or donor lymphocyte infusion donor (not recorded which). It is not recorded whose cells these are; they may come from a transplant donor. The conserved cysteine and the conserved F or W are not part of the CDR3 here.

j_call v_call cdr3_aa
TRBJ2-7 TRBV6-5 ASSYSRRNSYEQY
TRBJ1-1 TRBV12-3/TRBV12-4 ASTIGQENTEAF
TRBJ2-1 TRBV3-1 ASSQKGGFWQF
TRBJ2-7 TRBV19 ASSIETGFDEQY
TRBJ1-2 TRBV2 ASGGQGVNYGYT
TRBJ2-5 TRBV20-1 SATAGGGTDLRETQY
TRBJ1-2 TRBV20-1 SARRDTRYGYT
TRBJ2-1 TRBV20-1 SAPTPNPGNEQF
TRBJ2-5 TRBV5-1 ASGARLAGDGATQY
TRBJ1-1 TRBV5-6 ASSLDEGAVTEAF
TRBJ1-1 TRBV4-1 ASSQGRGGPTEAF
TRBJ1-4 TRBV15 ATSRDLGRANEKLF
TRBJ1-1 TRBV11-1 ASSRGEVPGGSNTEAF
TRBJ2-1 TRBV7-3 ASSPRRVFSYNEQF
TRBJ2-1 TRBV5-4 ASSGSFSYNEQF
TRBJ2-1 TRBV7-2 ASSLVDCLI
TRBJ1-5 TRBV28 ASSVRGLKDGNQPQH
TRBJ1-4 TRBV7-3 ASSPQRGTGNEKLF
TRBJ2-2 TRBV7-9 ASRTPGQGDTGELF
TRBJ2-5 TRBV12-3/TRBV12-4 ASSPLVIQETQY
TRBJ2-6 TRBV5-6 ASSLEVSGSSEANVLT
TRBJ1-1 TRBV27 ASTPGLGANTEAF
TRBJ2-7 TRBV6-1 ASSPWDSNYEQY
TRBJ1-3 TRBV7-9 ASDRVSGNTIY
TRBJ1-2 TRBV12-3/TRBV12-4 ASSFNQGNYGYT
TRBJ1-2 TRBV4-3 ASSRSWTANYGYT
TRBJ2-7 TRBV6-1 ASSEAGGITYEQY
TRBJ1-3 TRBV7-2 ASSSGGSGNTIY
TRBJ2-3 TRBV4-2 ASSRSTSGRRDTQY
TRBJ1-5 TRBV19 ASSMSGQGNQPQH
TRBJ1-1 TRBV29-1 SVQTDNRAF
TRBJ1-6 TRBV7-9 ASSLKPSALH
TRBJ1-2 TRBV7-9 ASSPPGQGQRYGYT
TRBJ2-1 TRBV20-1 SALGDSSYNEQF
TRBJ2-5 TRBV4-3 ASSQGLGEETQY
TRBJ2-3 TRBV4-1 ASSQEGVTLDTQY
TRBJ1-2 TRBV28 ASSPDFGGYT
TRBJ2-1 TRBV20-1 SARESGRGGQF
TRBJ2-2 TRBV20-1 SAVSSGGTGELF
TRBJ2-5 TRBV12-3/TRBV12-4 ASSLDSGRFETQY
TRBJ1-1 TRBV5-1 ASSPRQGRQNTEAF
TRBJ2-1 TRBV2 ASSEGEQF
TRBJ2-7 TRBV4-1 ASSQTVAGGPYEQY
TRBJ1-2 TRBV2 VSSLGTASTNYGYT
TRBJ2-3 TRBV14 ASSQDLARRAARSTDTQY
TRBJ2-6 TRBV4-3 ASSQVWTGVSGANVLT
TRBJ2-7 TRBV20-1 SATGISYEQY
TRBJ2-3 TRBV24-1 ATSDPLGAPGTQY
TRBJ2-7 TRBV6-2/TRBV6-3 ASSWLRQSSYEQY
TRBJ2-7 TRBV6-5 ASSYTVPGLPTHEQY
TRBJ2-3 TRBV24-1 ATGQVGTDTQY